The 30 T cell receptor beta chains in this list originate from one sample, sequenced in a study of CD8 T cells in ankylosing spondylitis. Study-wide results and limits: About 8 highly homologous variants made up a TCR beta motif, and this motif appeared characteristic of ankylosing spondylitis blood.

One entry per CDR3 protein results from TCRdb running MiXCR on the 5' RACE reads. The data show about 500,000 distinct CDR3 sequences, roughly 13% seen once. These receptors' targets are unknown. The sequenced sample was blood, either unsorted or a sorted T cell fraction (not recorded which). The receptors stem from a male donor with ankylosing spondylitis.

There are many counts of this clonotype. The gene calls are TRBV29-1 and TRBJ2-7; possibly TRBD2 for D (6 bases). The CDR3 is 13 amino acids. Germline loops: CDR1 SQVTM, CDR2 ANQGSEA. The ends were cut back, 7 bases at V and 3 bases at J, with 16 bases in the middle. CDR3 sequence: CSAVGGGNYEQYF. The CDR3 nucleotides are TGCAGCGCTGTCGGGGGAGGCAACTACGAGCAGTACTTC.

This sequence joins TRBV2 and TRBJ2-3; 10 bases map to TRBD1. CDR1 and CDR2 from the germline V gene are SNHLY and FYNNEI. This CDR3 is 13 amino acids long. The V segment lost 4 bases and the J segment 8 bases; nucleotides outside the gene matches: 3. The CDR3 bases are TGTGCCAGCAGTGTCGGACAGGGGGGTACGCAGTATTTT. Protein: CASSVGQGGTQYF.

With respect to this clonotype: Because it lacks the conserved phenylalanine or tryptophan at the end, this CDR3 is likely a read error. No DNA is shown, since the ends of the CDR3 on it are uncertain; the CDR3 is the one TCRdb lists. The rearrangement links TRBV28 to TRBJ1-2; the D call TRBD1 from the table was never checked on the DNA. Counting both end residues, the CDR3 totals 13 amino acids. Germline values: CDR1 MDHEN, CDR2 SYDVKM. CDR3 protein: CASSRFSGLGTGV.

In this sample, this clonotype turned up a few times. V is TRBV5-1 and J is TRBJ2-7; D ambiguous. This CDR3 comprises 16 residues. The germline CDR1 and CDR2 sequences are SGHRS and YFSETQ. The germline V and J ends were trimmed by 0 bases and 0 bases, with 13 bases remaining between them. CDR3 protein: CASSLGTPDLSYEQYF. The CDR3 nucleotides read TGCGCCAGCAGCTTGGGGACGCCTGATCTCTCCTACGAGCAGTACTTC.

The chain links TRBV5-1 to TRBJ2-1; 11 bases map to TRBD2. The trim removed 3 bases at V and 7 bases at J, leaving 9 bases unmatched. Germline-derived CDR1 and CDR2 are SGHRS and YFSETQ. This CDR3 region has 16 residues. CDR3 sequence (DNA): TGCGCCAGCAGCTCCTTTAGCGGGAGGGGAATGAATGAGCAGTTCTTC. Its protein is CASSSFSGRGMNEQFF. Drawing the rest from reference TRBV5-1 and TRBJ2-1, the complete variable domain is KAGVTQTPRYLIKTRGQQVTLSCSPISGHRSVSWYQQTPGQGLQFLFEYFSETQRNKGNFPGRFSGRQFSNSRSEMNVSTLELGDSALYLCASSSFSGRGMNEQFFGPGTRLTVL.

This chain connects TRBV20-1 to TRBJ2-3, with D perhaps matching TRBD1 or TRBD2 (5 bases each). This CDR3 has 15 amino acids. Deletions cut 6 bases from V and 3 bases from J, with 19 bases between. Germline V gene sequence: CDR1 DFQATT, CDR2 SNEGSKA (reference sequence). The CDR3 reads CSAPDWGRTTDTQYF. The CDR3 DNA reads as TGCAGTGCCCCCGACTGGGGACGCACGACAGATACGCAGTATTTT.

This clonotype was observed a few times. V is TRBV14 and J is TRBJ2-7; 8 bases align to TRBD2. Germline V gene data show CDR1 as SGHDN and CDR2 as FVKESK. The CDR3 totals 13 residues. J was trimmed by 4 bases and V by 2 bases; bases with no gene match: 1. The CDR3 DNA reads as TGTGCCAGCAGCCAAAGCGGGAGATACGAGCAGTACGTC. This translates into CASSQSGRYEQYV.

This chain joins TRBV28 and TRBJ2-1; perhaps TRBD1 as D (6 bases). V shed 7 bases and J shed 7 bases, with 17 bases lying between them. Germline CDR1 MDHEN, CDR2 SYDVKM. The CDR3 is made up of 14 amino acids. The CDR3 nucleotides read TGTGCCAGCACCTTGGGACACCCGAGGAATGAGCAGTTCTTC. Protein: CASTLGHPRNEQFF.

The chain recombines TRBV5-1 with TRBJ1-2; 7 nucleotides align to TRBD1. Germline V gene lookup returns CDR1 SGHRS and CDR2 YFSETQ. Trimming at V came to 2 bases and at J to 4 bases, leaving 5 bases not matched to a gene. The CDR3 extends over 14 amino acids. In DNA form, the CDR3 reads TGCGCCAGCAGCTTCCGGACAGGCTCCTATGGCTACACCTTC. Its protein product is CASSFRTGSYGYTF.

This clonotype was detected ten times or more. The rearrangement links TRBV5-1 to TRBJ2-1; 9 bases agree with TRBD2. V was pared by 2 bases and J by 0 bases, with 6 bases of the junction left unmatched. The germline V gene has CDR1 SGHRS and CDR2 YFSETQ. The length of the CDR3 is 17 residues. The CDR3 here is CASSFEGGGGSYNEQFF. The CDR3 DNA follows: TGCGCCAGCAGCTTCGAAGGCGGGGGGGGCTCCTACAATGAGCAGTTCTTC.

This chain connects TRBV15 to TRBJ1-1, with D possibly TRBD1 on 6 matching bases. V lost 3 bases, J lost 5 bases, and 16 bases lay in between. The CDR3 extends over 15 amino acids. The germline V gene has CDR1 LNHNV and CDR2 YYDKDF (reference sequence). As DNA, the CDR3 is TGTGCCACCAGCAGCCTGGGGCAGGGGAATACTGAAGCTTTCTTT. Protein sequence: CATSSLGQGNTEAFF.

This clonotype was detected a few times. The chain joins TRBV20-1 to TRBJ1-5; tentatively, D is TRBD1 (5 bases). Germline values: CDR1 DFQATT, CDR2 SNEGSKA (reference sequence). V was shortened by 0 bases and J by 0 bases, with 24 bases between the two germline ends. The CDR3 is 20 amino acids. CDR3 residues: CSARDRDLARGAYSNQPQHF. The CDR3, as DNA: TGCAGTGCTAGAGATCGGGACCTAGCTAGAGGGGCTTATAGCAATCAGCCCCAGCATTTT.

The V and J genes are TRBV7-9 and TRBJ1-2, with 9 bases matching TRBD1. CDR3 length: 16 residues. V was clipped by 3 bases and J by 7 bases; unmatched bases: 12. The germline V gene has CDR1 SEHNR and CDR2 FQNEAQ (reference sequence). CDR3 loop: CASSFNHPGTGIGYTF. The CDR3 DNA is TGTGCCAGCAGCTTTAACCATCCCGGGACAGGGATTGGCTACACCTTC.

V usage is TRBV19 and J usage is TRBJ1-1; the match to TRBD1 covers 8 bases. V was pared by 4 bases and J by 1 base, with 5 bases of the junction left unmatched. The CDR3 covers 15 residues. Looked up from germline, CDR1 is LNHDA and CDR2 is SQIVND (reference sequence). The CDR3 here is CASSTGQGKNTEAFF. CDR3 sequence (DNA): TGTGCCAGTAGTACCGGACAGGGAAAGAACACTGAAGCTTTCTTT. Full variable domain (outside the CDR3, taken from reference TRBV19 and TRBJ1-1): DGGITQSPKYLFRKEGQNVTLSCEQNLNHDAMYWYRQDPGQGLRLIYYSQIVNDFQKGDIAEGYSVSREKKESFPLTVTSAQKNPTAFYLCASSTGQGKNTEAFFGQGTRLTVV.

In this sample, this clonotype turned up a few times. The V call is TRBV15, the J call TRBJ2-1; no reliable D call. V was shortened by 8 bases and J by 0 bases, with 11 bases between the two germline ends. The CDR3 is 14 residues long. Germline V gene sequence: CDR1 LNHNV, CDR2 YYDKDF (reference sequence). CDR3 residues: CATRLPNSYNEQFF. The DNA of the CDR3 is TGTGCCACCCGTCTGCCGAACTCCTACAATGAGCAGTTCTTC.

CDR3 nucleotides: TGTGCCAGCAGTTTGCGGGGGGGCTCTGGAAACACCATATATTTT. Translated: CASSLRGGSGNTIYF. The chain is built from TRBV12-3 or TRBV12-4 and TRBJ1-3, with D tentatively TRBD1 (5 bases). The V gene lost 3 bases and the J gene lost 0 bases, with 9 bases spanning the gap. The CDR3 totals 15 residues.

This clonotype was observed a handful of times. V is TRBV5-1 and J is TRBJ2-1; D gene unclear. The CDR3 spans 13 residues. V was trimmed by 4 bases and J by 2 bases, leaving 7 bases between them. CDR1 and CDR2 from the germline V gene are SGHRS and YFSETQ. The CDR3 nucleotides are TGCGCCAGCAGCCCGGTCGCCTACAATGAGCAGTTCTTC. Translated: CASSPVAYNEQFF.

There are many counts of this clonotype. This sequence joins TRBV12-3 or TRBV12-4 and TRBJ2-3; weak D call: TRBD2 (6 bases). Trimming stripped 6 bases from V and 6 bases from J, with 19 bases between. The CDR3 spans 15 residues. The CDR3 DNA is TGTGCCAGCAGCCGAACCCGGGACTTCCCCGATACGCAGTATTTT. Translating it yields CASSRTRDFPDTQYF.

CDR3 sequence: CASSPRTGGTGETQYF. CDR3 coding DNA: TGTGCCAGCAGCCCACGGACAGGGGGGACAGGAGAGACCCAGTACTTC. The V and J genes are TRBV7-2 and TRBJ2-5; 10 nucleotides match TRBD1. Trimming removed 5 bases from V and 4 bases from J; junction bases left unmatched: 10. This CDR3 is 16 amino acids long. The germline gives CDR1 SGHTA, CDR2 FQGNSA.

The V and J genes are TRBV6-1 and TRBJ2-7; D might be TRBD1 (6 bases). The CDR3 sequence is 15 residues long. Germline CDR1 is MNHNS and CDR2 is SASEGT. V lost 2 bases and J lost 3, with 14 bases in between. CDR3 protein: CASSEHPDSGYEQYF. As DNA, the CDR3 is TGTGCCAGCAGTGAACACCCGGACAGCGGCTACGAGCAGTACTTC.

The table lists this clonotype with a few counts. This chain links TRBV14 with TRBJ2-1; 11 bases line up with TRBD2. CDR3 length equals 15 residues. CDR1 and CDR2 (germline): SGHDN, FVKESK. The V segment lost 10 bases and the J segment 5 bases; nucleotides outside the gene matches: 10. The CDR3 nucleotides are TGTGCCACCCACCGAACTAGCGGGAGCCACAATGAGCAGTTCTTC. Protein product: CATHRTSGSHNEQFF.

The chain is built from TRBV18 and TRBJ2-2, with D maybe TRBD1 (6 bases). The CDR3 is 15 amino acids. The germline V gene encodes CDR1 KGHSH and CDR2 LQKENI. V lost 6 bases to trimming and J lost 0 bases, with 11 bases between them. In DNA, the CDR3 is TGTGCCAGCTCTCGACAGGACGCGAACACCGGGGAGCTGTTTTTT. Residues: CASSRQDANTGELFF.

The V call is TRBV20-1, the J call TRBJ2-1, with TRBD2 matching 7 bases. With V trimmed by 5 bases and J by 4 bases, 5 bases remained unmatched. CDR3 length: 13 amino acids. In germline, CDR1 is DFQATT, CDR2 SNEGSKA (reference sequence). The CDR3 loop is CSAGDYKYNEQFF. The DNA of the CDR3 is TGCAGTGCTGGGGACTATAAGTACAATGAGCAGTTCTTC.

CDR3 nucleotides: TGTGCCATCAAGGCCGGACAGAGAATTCACGAGCAGTACTTC. Residues: CAIKAGQRIHEQYF. The chain has TRBV10-3 and TRBJ2-7; tentative D call: TRBD1 (6 bases). The V end lost 7 bases, the J end lost 5 bases, and 18 bases lay between the germline ends. There are 14 residues in the CDR3. Germline CDR1 ENHRY, CDR2 SYGVKD.

Only a few counts were recorded for this clonotype. The chain carries TRBV10-3 and TRBJ2-7; D is uncertain. This CDR3 is built from 12 residues. V lost 7 bases and J 7 bases, leaving 14 bases between the germline ends. Germline V lookup: CDR1 ENHRY, CDR2 SYGVKD. In DNA, the CDR3 is TGTGCCATCACTGGCCCCTTTGGGGAGCAGTACTTC. Translated, it gives CAITGPFGEQYF.

This chain uses TRBV2 with TRBJ1-2, with 7 bases identical to TRBD1. This CDR3 spans 14 amino acids. Germline V gene sequence: CDR1 SNHLY, CDR2 FYNNEI. V shed 1 base and J 6 bases; nucleotides not matched to a gene: 5. DNA for the CDR3: TGTGCCAGCAGTGAAGTACAGGGGACCCATGGCTACACCTTC. This encodes CASSEVQGTHGYTF.

A few counts support this clonotype. The chain employs TRBV4-1 and TRBJ1-1; D possibly corresponds to TRBD1 (6 bases). Germline V gene lookup returns CDR1 MGHRA and CDR2 YSYEKL. Trimming shortened V by 1 base and J by 11 bases, and 20 bases separated the two germline ends. The CDR3 runs to 15 residues. The CDR3 nucleotides read TGCGCCAGCAGCCAAGGAATCGAGGGGGGTTGGAGGGCTTTCTTT. Protein: CASSQGIEGGWRAFF.

The V and J genes are TRBV14 and TRBJ2-1; a possible D gene is TRBD2 (7 bases). The germline V gene encodes CDR1 SGHDN and CDR2 FVKESK. There are 14 residues in the CDR3. V gave up 4 bases and J gave up 10 bases, with 17 bases separating them. For the CDR3, the DNA is TGTGCCAGCAGCCCCTTAACGGGGGGCGGGGAGCAGTTCTTC. This codes for CASSPLTGGGEQFF.

The genes are TRBV16 and TRBJ1-5; D not resolved. The germline V gene encodes CDR1 KGHSY and CDR2 FQNENV. The CDR3 loop spans 14 amino acids. V was clipped by 2 bases and J by 4 bases, with 9 bases between them. In DNA form, the CDR3 reads TGTGCCAGCAGCCAACAACCTGTTAATCAGCCCCAGCATTTT. Its protein is CASSQQPVNQPQHF.

This chain joins TRBV5-1 and TRBJ2-1; D perhaps matches TRBD2 (5 bases). The CDR3 spans 15 residues. Germline assignment: CDR1 SGHRS and CDR2 YFSETQ. Trimming stripped 0 bases from V and 4 bases from J, with 11 bases between. CDR3 bases: TGCGCCAGCAGCTTGGGACTACTACTGTACAATGAGCAGTTCTTC. Translating gives CASSLGLLLYNEQFF.